What follows are 4 T cell receptor beta chains derived from one specimen sequenced in a study of shared clonotypes between healthy human individuals. TCRdb's table, derived via immunoSEQ multiplex PCR, lists solely in-frame clones and lacks some. The top ten clones hold 0.9% to 1.3% of a sample with 2 million to 2.5 million clones, just under 95% of them seen once. CD45RO negativity and positive selection for CCR7 defined naive CD8 cells, a population that excluded terminally differentiated effector memory CD45RA+ cells. The material sequenced was naive CD8+ T cells sorted from blood. Receptors were obtained from a man in his late teens or twenties in good health.

About this clone itself: The same CDR3 also results from other DNA sequences found in this sample. This chain links TRBV2 with TRBJ1-1; the D gene is possibly TRBD1 (5 bases). Trimming pared 2 bases from V and 2 bases from J, leaving 9 bases between. The germline V gene encodes CDR1 SNHLY and CDR2 FYNNEI. The CDR3 length is 14 residues. The CDR3 sequence is CASSEFGGNTEAFF. In DNA, the CDR3 is TGTGCCAGCAGTGAATTCGGGGGTAACACTGAAGCTTTCTTT. The complete variable domain, with remaining parts taken from reference TRBV2 and TRBJ1-1, reads EPEVTQTPSHQVTQMGQEVILRCVPISNHLYFYWYRQILGQKVEFLVSFYNNEISEKSEIFDDQFSVERPDGSNFTLKIRSTKLEDSAMYFCASSEFGGNTEAFFGQGTRLTVV.

The genes are TRBV4-2 and TRBJ2-3; D is possibly TRBD2 (6 bases). The ends were cut back, 0 bases at V and 5 bases at J, with 12 bases in the middle. The CDR3 extends over 15 amino acids. Germline assignment: CDR1 LGHNA and CDR2 YNFKEQ. The CDR3 sequence: CASSQETGEEDTQYF. For the CDR3, the DNA is TGTGCCAGCAGCCAAGAGACGGGAGAGGAAGATACGCAGTATTTT.

This chain uses TRBV18 with TRBJ2-3, with TRBD1 matching 7 bases. The CDR3 loop spans 19 amino acids. With V trimmed by 0 bases and J by 0 bases, 12 bases remained unmatched. Germline CDR1 is KGHSH and CDR2 is LQKENI. CDR3 in DNA: TGTGCCAGCTCACCACCCGGGACAGAGACCCTGGCTAGCACAGATACGCAGTATTTT. This codes for CASSPPGTETLASTDTQYF.

With regard to this clone: Germline and junction disagree at one end, which may indicate a read error. The rearrangement uses TRBV7-7 and TRBJ1-1, with no clear D. The CDR3 has 13 residues. Germline V gene sequence: CDR1 SSHAT, CDR2 FNYEAQ (reference sequence). The CDR3 loop reads CASSLINDPEAFF. The CDR3 region has the DNA TGTGCTAGCAGCTTAATCAACGACCCTGAAGCTTTCTTT. The entire variable domain, with the rest obtained from reference TRBV7-7 and TRBJ1-1, is as follows: GAGVSQSPRYKVTKRGQDVTLRCDPISSHATLYWYQQALGQGPEFLTYFNYEAQPDKSGLPSDRFSAERPEGSISTLTIQRTEQRDSAMYRCASSLINDPEAFFGQGTRLTVV.